Shown below are 16 T cell receptor beta chains from a single sample sequenced in a study of blood T cell repertoires in COVID-19. Clones were sequenced by immunoSEQ multiplex PCR, and TCRdb holds only the in-frame ones, with some missing. Seen here are 250,000 to 300,000 clones, about 85% observed once, and the top ten hold less than 5%. The sequencing sample was made of peripheral blood. The receptors were gathered from a man aged 60-69 years with acute or convalescent COVID-19.

The chain recombines TRBV30 with TRBJ1-1, with 8 nucleotides matching TRBD1. Trimming took 7 bases from V and 1 from J; bases not matched to a gene: 5. The CDR3 loop spans 13 amino acids. Germline V gives CDR1 GTSNPN, CDR2 SVGIG (reference sequence). For the CDR3, the DNA is TGTGCCTCCACCGGGACAGGGAACACTGAAGCTTTCTTT. Translating it yields CASTGTGNTEAFF. Based on the CDR3 plus reference TRBV30 and TRBJ1-1, the full variable domain is SQTIHQWPATLVQPVGSPLSLECTVEGTSNPNLYWYRQAAGRGLQLLFYSVGIGQISSEVPQNLSASRPQDRQFILSSKKLLLSDSGFYLCASTGTGNTEAFFGQGTRLTVV.

The chain employs TRBV19 and TRBJ2-5; D perhaps matches TRBD1 (5 bases). The length of the CDR3 is 14 residues. Trimming cost V 5 bases and J 7 bases, with 17 bases left between them. The germline V gene encodes CDR1 LNHDA and CDR2 SQIVND (reference sequence). The CDR3: CASSPDQGRATQYF. The DNA of the CDR3 is TGTGCCAGTAGTCCAGATCAGGGTAGGGCGACCCAGTACTTC.

This chain links TRBV5-1 with TRBJ2-2, with D unresolved. The CDR3 sequence is 13 residues long. Germline assignment: CDR1 SGHRS and CDR2 YFSETQ. V lost 3 bases and J lost 5, with 8 bases in between. This CDR3 is CASSSGSTGELFF. The CDR3, as DNA: TGCGCCAGCAGCTCCGGTAGTACCGGGGAGCTGTTTTTT.

This clone appeared once. DNA of the CDR3: TGTGCCACCAGTGATAGAGGAGCCCAGTACTTC. Protein: CATSDRGAQYF. The rearrangement uses TRBV24-1 and TRBJ2-5; D is unresolved. CDR1 is KGHDR and CDR2 is SFDVKD in the germline V gene. V was clipped by 3 bases and J by 9 bases, with 7 bases between them. This CDR3 is 11 amino acids long.

This rearrangement joins TRBV7-3 to TRBJ1-1, with a weak D call TRBD1 (5 bases). V shed 3 bases and J shed 1 base, with 6 bases lying between them. Germline V gene data show CDR1 as SGHTA and CDR2 as FQGTGA. The CDR3 consists of 13 residues. The CDR3 sequence is CASSFQGNTEAFF. In DNA form, the CDR3 reads TGTGCCAGCAGCTTCCAGGGGAACACTGAAGCTTTCTTT. Variable domain in full (rest from reference TRBV7-3 and TRBJ1-1): GAGVSQTPSNKVTEKGKYVELRCDPISGHTALYWYRQSLGQGPEFLIYFQGTGAADDSGLPNDRFFAVRPEGSVSTLKIQRTERGDSAVYLCASSFQGNTEAFFGQGTRLTVV.

This clone has a handful of counts. V usage is TRBV9 and J usage is TRBJ1-2, with D maybe TRBD1 (6 bases). Looked up from germline, CDR1 is SGDLS and CDR2 is YYNGEE. V was clipped by 0 bases and J by 7 bases, with 13 bases between them. CDR3 length: 14 residues. As DNA, the CDR3 is TGTGCCAGCAGCGTAGGTGCAGGGGAGAGTGGCTACACCTTC. This translates into CASSVGAGESGYTF.

The chain recombines TRBV28 with TRBJ1-2; 7 nucleotides align to TRBD1. Trimming took 3 bases from V and 8 from J; bases not matched to a gene: 9. Germline CDR1 MDHEN, CDR2 SYDVKM. The CDR3 totals 14 residues. Written as DNA, the CDR3 is TGTGCCAGCAGTTTGGGGTGGCAGGGGGGCGGCTACACCTTC. The encoded protein is CASSLGWQGGGYTF.

The V gene is TRBV7-2, the J gene TRBJ2-7; 10 bases map to TRBD1. The V segment lost 6 bases and the J segment 3 bases; nucleotides outside the gene matches: 11. The V gene's germline CDR1 is SGHTA and CDR2 FQGNSA. The CDR3 totals 16 residues. The CDR3 coding sequence is TGTGCCAGCAGTCGTGTGCCGTGGACAGGGGGCTACGAGCAGTACTTC. It specifies CASSRVPWTGGYEQYF.

This chain joins TRBV9 and TRBJ1-3; 7 nucleotides line up with TRBD1. J lost 0 bases, V lost 4 bases, and 10 bases had no gene match. CDR3 length: 17 residues. Germline CDR1 SGDLS, CDR2 YYNGEE. This CDR3 reads CASSPQGTVISGNTIYF. The CDR3 DNA follows: TGTGCCAGCAGCCCGCAGGGGACAGTAATCTCTGGAAACACCATATATTTT.

The rearrangement links TRBV7-2 to TRBJ1-2; D not resolved. CDR3 length equals 15 residues. Germline CDR1 and CDR2: SGHTA and FQGNSA. V lost 5 bases and J 1 base, leaving 14 bases between the germline ends. The CDR3: CASSGQDGFNYGYTF. For the CDR3, the DNA is TGTGCCAGCAGCGGGCAGGATGGGTTTAACTATGGCTACACCTTC.

The V and J genes are TRBV6-5 and TRBJ1-4; D gene unclear. V was pared by 5 bases and J by 7 bases, with 14 bases between. CDR3 length: 14 amino acids. The germline CDR1 and CDR2 sequences are MNHEY and SVGAGI. The CDR3 coding sequence is TGTGCCAGCAGTCAAAAAAGTTCGGGTGAAAAACTGTTTTTT. Translating it yields CASSQKSSGEKLFF.

As DNA, the CDR3 is TGCGCCAGCAGCCAGGCGGGACAGGGGGCTGGCTACACCTTC. Translated: CASSQAGQGAGYTF. The chain uses TRBV5-1 and TRBJ1-2; 12 bases align to TRBD1. J was trimmed by 7 bases and V by 4 bases; bases with no gene match: 5. The CDR3 length is 14 residues. The germline V gene has CDR1 SGHRS and CDR2 YFSETQ.

This chain joins TRBV7-3 and TRBJ2-1; 8 bases fit TRBD2. The V gene end was trimmed by 4 bases and the J gene end by 9 bases; junction bases not matched to a gene: 8. There are 14 residues in the CDR3. Germline V lookup: CDR1 SGHTA, CDR2 FQGTGA. CDR3 nucleotides: TGTGCCAGCAGCTCCGGGACTAGTCCCTTTGAGCAGTTCTTC. Encoded protein: CASSSGTSPFEQFF.

The rearrangement links TRBV3-1 (or the pseudogene TRBV3-2) to TRBJ1-5; D is possibly TRBD1 (5 bases). The CDR3 covers 15 residues. Germline values: CDR1 LGHDT, CDR2 YNNKEL (reference sequence). The V end was cut by 1 base, the J end by 3 bases, with 10 bases between. The CDR3 coding sequence is TGTGCCAGCAGCCAAGCTGGCAGGGTCAATCAGCCCCAGCATTTT. Translation gives CASSQAGRVNQPQHF.

V is TRBV11-2 and J is TRBJ1-1, with a tentative D call TRBD1 (6 bases). Between the trimmed V and J ends, which lost 1 base and 3 bases, there was a span of 6 bases. The V gene's germline CDR1 is SGHAT and CDR2 FQNNGV. The length of the CDR3 is 13 residues. The DNA for the CDR3 is TGTGCCAGCAGCTTAGGACAGGACACTGAAGCTTTCTTT. Its translation: CASSLGQDTEAFF.

V gene TRBV7-2 combines with J gene TRBJ1-1; TRBD1 matches at 8 bases. Germline V gene data show CDR1 as SGHTA and CDR2 as FQGNSA. CDR3 length: 15 residues. Losses at the gene ends were 3 bases for V and 7 bases for J; bases not matched to a gene: 10. CDR3 protein: CASSFWTGRQGEAFF. As DNA, the CDR3 is TGTGCCAGCAGCTTTTGGACAGGGAGACAGGGTGAAGCTTTCTTT. The full variable domain, in which reference TRBV7-2 and TRBJ1-1 provide the parts outside the CDR3, is GAGVSQSPSNKVTEKGKDVELRCDPISGHTALYWYRQSLGQGLEFLIYFQGNSAPDKSGLPSDRFSAERTGGSVSTLTIQRTQQEDSAVYLCASSFWTGRQGEAFFGQGTRLTVV.